The rows below give T cell receptor beta chains drawn from one sample of a study of T cell changes during pregnancy in multiple sclerosis. Assay: immunoSEQ multiplex PCR; the TCRdb copy retains only in-frame clones and omits some. The table includes about 110,000 clones, 75% to 95% detected once. The sequencing here drew on peripheral blood, taken before pregnancy. The source is a female donor with multiple sclerosis, enrolled in a pregnancy study. CDR3s include the opening cysteine and the closing phenylalanine or tryptophan. Fields, in order: clone size, V gene, J gene, D gene, CDR3 DNA, CDR3 protein. The D gene is left open where the match is weak. Part of the rows lack a size; the others show once, few, many or a class for expanded clones.

NA	TRBV9	TRBJ1-6	TRBD1	TGTGCCAGCAGCACTGGGGACAGGGTGAATTCACCCCTCCACTTT	CASSTGDRVNSPLHF
NA	TRBV2	TRBJ1-1	TRBD1	TGTGCCAGCAGAGTCGGGACAGGAGGGACTGAAGCTTTCTTT	CASRVGTGGTEAFF
once	TRBV7-8	TRBJ2-5	TRBD2	TGTGCCAGCAGCAAAGGGACTAGCGGGGGGGCGTTTCGAGAGACCCAGTACTTC	CASSKGTSGGAFRETQYF
NA	TRBV5-4	TRBJ1-1	TRBD1	TGTGCCAGCAGCTTGGTGCAGGGGGGGAACACTGAAGCTTTCTTT	CASSLVQGGNTEAFF
NA	TRBV19	TRBJ1-5	TRBD1	TGTGCCAGTAGACAGGGGGCAGGTAGCAATCAGCCCCAGCATTTT	CASRQGAGSNQPQHF
NA	TRBV27	TRBJ1-5	TRBD1	TGTGCCAGCAGTTGGACAGGGTCCGGGGATAGCAATCAGCCCCAGCATTTT	CASSWTGSGDSNQPQHF
NA	TRBV7-9	TRBJ2-3	TRBD2	TGTGCCAGCAGCCCCCAAGGACTAGCGGGGCCAGATACGCAGTATTTT	CASSPQGLAGPDTQYF
few	TRBV9	TRBJ2-7	TRBD2	TGTGCCAGCAGCGTAGAAGGAACTAGCGGGACGGACTACGAGCAGTACTTC	CASSVEGTSGTDYEQYF
NA	TRBV6-1	TRBJ1-5	NA	TGTGCCAGCAGTGCGGGGGTGGCGTCATATAGCAATCAGCCCCAGCATTTT	CASSAGVASYSNQPQHF
NA	TRBV15	TRBJ2-7	TRBD1	TGTGCCACCAGCAGAGACAGGGGGCTCTCCTACGAGCAGTACTTC	CATSRDRGLSYEQYF
NA	TRBV19	TRBJ1-2	NA	TGTGCCAGTAGTCCAACAGGGCCCCAATTCTATGGCTACACCTTC	CASSPTGPQFYGYTF
NA	TRBV12-5	TRBJ2-3	TRBD2	TGTGCTAGTGGCACACGGTGGAAAAGCGGGGGCTCGACAGATACGCAGTATTTT	CASGTRWKSGGSTDTQYF
NA	TRBV18	TRBJ1-2	NA	TGTGCCAGCTCACCACAGGAGGGTTGGGGCTACACCTTC	CASSPQEGWGYTF
once	TRBV19	TRBJ1-3	NA	TGTGCCAGTACCCAGGGAACAGTGGGTGGAAACACCATATATTTT	CASTQGTVGGNTIYF
once	TRBV5-1	TRBJ2-6	TRBD2	TGCGCCAGCAGCTTGGATGCTAGCGGGGGCTCTGGGGCCAACGTCCTGACTTTC	CASSLDASGGSGANVLTF
NA	TRBV4-1	TRBJ1-1	TRBD1	TGCGCCAGCAGCCAAGGAGGGACAGGGATAAGGACTGAAGCTTTCTTT	CASSQGGTGIRTEAFF
NA	TRBV11-2	TRBJ2-1	TRBD1	TGTGCCAGCAGCCGACCGGGACAGGAAACCCTATTGCAGTTCTTC	CASSRPGQETLLQFF
NA	TRBV7-2	TRBJ2-1	NA	TGTGCCAGCAGCTTTGCCTCTTTAGTAGACAATGAGCAGTTCTTC	CASSFASLVDNEQFF
NA	TRBV11-2	TRBJ2-1	TRBD2	TGTGCCAGCAGCTTAGTTCGGACTAGCGGGAGGTCAGTTGAGCAGTTCTTC	CASSLVRTSGRSVEQFF
NA	TRBV2	TRBJ2-6	TRBD1	TGTGCCAGCAAACAGGGGCACTCTGGGGCCAACGTCCTGACTTTC	CASKQGHSGANVLTF
NA	TRBV7-9	TRBJ2-3	TRBD2	TGTGCCAGTAAACTAGCGGGGGGGCCCCCAGATACGCAGTATTTT	CASKLAGGPPDTQYF
NA	TRBV4-1	TRBJ2-1	TRBD2	TGCGCCAGCCATAGGAGCGGGACTGAAGTTTTGGGTGAGCAGTTCTTC	CASHRSGTEVLGEQFF
NA	TRBV15	TRBJ2-3	TRBD2	TGTGCCACCAGCAGAAACGGGGGGTTTCAGCGGAGCACAGATACGCAGTATTTT	CATSRNGGFQRSTDTQYF
NA	TRBV27	TRBJ1-6	NA	TGTGCCAGCAGTTTAGGCACAGTCGCCGTCAATTCACCCCTCCACTTT	CASSLGTVAVNSPLHF
NA	TRBV4-1	TRBJ2-5	TRBD2	TGCGCCAGCAGCCAAGATGGGACTAGCGGGATGTACCAAGAGACCCAGTACTTC	CASSQDGTSGMYQETQYF
once	TRBV20-1	TRBJ1-1	NA	TGCAGTGCTACGGGGGTTATCGAAGCTTTCTTT	CSATGVIEAFF
NA	TRBV7-3	TRBJ2-3	TRBD2	TGTGCCAGCAGCTCCCGGACTAGCGGGTTCACAGATACGCAGTATTTT	CASSSRTSGFTDTQYF
NA	TRBV27	TRBJ2-7	TRBD1	TGTGCCAGCAGTTACATACAGGGGGGCTACGAGCAGTACTTC	CASSYIQGGYEQYF
NA	TRBV20-1	TRBJ2-5	NA	TGCAGTGCTAGGCTAATAGAGACCCAGTACTTC	CSARLIETQYF
NA	TRBV19	TRBJ2-3	TRBD1	TGTGCCAGTAGACCCCGGGACAGAACCACAGATACGCAGTATTTT	CASRPRDRTTDTQYF